This T cell receptor (beta chain) was retrieved from a study of early T cells in non-severe SARS-CoV-2 infection. A single record per CDR3 protein comes from TCRdb applying MiXCR to the 5' RACE reads. The sample carries about 56,000 distinct CDR3 sequences, more than 13% recorded once. Losses at the gene ends were 4 bases for V and 0 bases for J; bases not matched to a gene: 5. The length of the CDR3 is 16 residues. The germline gives CDR1 MNHEY, CDR2 SMNVEV (reference sequence). This clonotype was found many times. Here the sequenced sample was whole blood, taken at baseline. This clonotype was sampled from an adult who was a healthcare worker with PCR-confirmed SARS-CoV-2 infection or an uninfected control (not recorded which). This chain joins TRBV27 and TRBJ2-3; TRBD2 aligns across 9 bases. The CDR3 loop reads CASSSGLAHSTDTQYF. The CDR3 DNA follows: TGTGCCAGCAGTTCAGGACTAGCGCATAGCACAGATACGCAGTATTTT.